The 8 T cell receptor beta chains in this list originate from one sample, sequenced in a study of cytomegalovirus exposure and HLA in healthy donors. Clones were read by immunoSEQ multiplex PCR, and TCRdb kept only the in-frame ones, dropping some. The table includes a few hundred thousand clones, about 91% detected once. The sequencing input was PBMCs. The source is a woman under 30 in good health and CMV-seronegative.

J is TRBJ2-7 and V is TRBV9; the match to TRBD2 covers 16 bases. Trimming removed 3 bases from V and 5 bases from J; junction bases left unmatched: 5. This CDR3 has 16 amino acids. CDR1 and CDR2 (germline): SGDLS, YYNGEE. The CDR3 spells CASSAGLAGGPHEQYF. The CDR3 region has the DNA TGTGCCAGCAGCGCGGGACTAGCGGGAGGGCCCCACGAGCAGTACTTC.

The CDR3 DNA sequence: TGTGCCAGCAGCTTAGTTCTGGCGGGAGGGCTTCATGAGCAGTTCTTC. Amino acid sequence: CASSLVLAGGLHEQFF. V gene TRBV11-2 combines with J gene TRBJ2-1; 9 bases are shared with TRBD2. Germline lookup yields CDR1 SGHAT and CDR2 FQNNGV. V lost 1 base to trimming and J lost 8 bases; unmatched junction nucleotides: 9. The CDR3 has 16 residues.

The rearrangement joins TRBV5-4 to TRBJ2-2, with 11 bases aligning to TRBD2. The germline V gene has CDR1 SGHNT and CDR2 YYREEE (reference sequence). Germline trimming cut 1 base from V and 4 bases from J; bases unmatched to any gene: 3. The CDR3 has 16 amino acids. The CDR3 here is CASSLPGLAATGELFF. The DNA for the CDR3 is TGTGCCAGCAGCTTGCCGGGACTAGCGGCCACCGGGGAGCTGTTTTTT.

In DNA, the CDR3 is TGTGCCAGCACCAAACAGGGGGCGAGTGCTTTCTTT. Its protein product is CASTKQGASAFF. The chain employs TRBV6-5 and TRBJ1-1, with 9 bases aligning to TRBD1. V shed 7 bases, J shed 11 bases, and the junction held 8 bases outside the gene matches. The length of the CDR3 is 12 residues. Germline lookup yields CDR1 MNHEY and CDR2 SVGAGI.

The V gene is TRBV7-8, the J gene TRBJ2-5; 7 nucleotides agree with TRBD1. Germline values: CDR1 SGHVS, CDR2 FQNEAQ. V lost 3 bases, J lost 4 bases, and 8 bases stayed unmatched. This CDR3 region has 15 residues. CDR3 sequence reads: CASSLGETGRETQYF. In nucleotides, the CDR3 is TGTGCCAGCAGCTTGGGGGAGACAGGGCGAGAGACCCAGTACTTC.

The chain carries TRBV9 and TRBJ2-1; D uncertain. From germline, CDR1 is SGDLS and CDR2 YYNGEE. The V gene lost 4 bases and the J gene lost 9 bases, with 14 bases spanning the gap. CDR3 size: 13 residues. CDR3 sequence (DNA): TGTGCCAGCAGCCCCTATCGTCCTGGTGAGCAGTTCTTC. Translating gives CASSPYRPGEQFF.

The V and J genes are TRBV4-3 and TRBJ1-2; TRBD1 matches 7 bases. The CDR3 runs to 16 residues. Trimming removed 1 base from V and 3 bases from J; junction bases left unmatched: 8. The V gene's germline CDR1 is LGHNA and CDR2 YSLEER. CDR3 amino acids: CASSQAVGGPDYGYTF. DNA of the CDR3: TGCGCCAGCAGCCAAGCAGTAGGGGGCCCTGACTATGGCTACACCTTC.

The V gene is TRBV4-1, the J gene TRBJ2-1; 7 bases are shared with TRBD1. The V gene's germline CDR1 is MGHRA and CDR2 YSYEKL. This CDR3 spans 13 amino acids. J lost 5 bases, V lost 4 bases, and 2 bases had no gene match. DNA of the CDR3: TGCGCCAGCAGCCGGACAGGAGACAATGAGCAGTTCTTC. It specifies CASSRTGDNEQFF.